This section outlines one TCR beta chain sequence together with its context. Its antigen is as yet unknown. This sequence may be a read error, since a much larger clone differs from it by one base. Findings and limits, study-wide: Whole repertoires were not studied in the larger cohort, only one V-J beta rearrangement. In terms of TCR gene usage, tumor memory CD4+ T cells clustered together with blood and lymph node memory CD4+ cells, as well as with lymph node naive CD4+ cells. Tumor Tregs overlapped most with tumor, then blood, naive CD4+ cells.

Constant-region reverse primers amplified full-length variable regions, followed by semi-nested Nested Universal Primer A PCR. MiXCR, applied by TCRdb to the 5' RACE reads, yields one record per CDR3 protein. The sample includes about 41,000 distinct CDR3 sequences, over 25% seen only once; the top ten take roughly 3.5%. The sequenced sample was memory CD4+ T cells sorted from a lymph node. This sample's subset: memory CD4+ T cells, CD4+CD45RO+CD25-. The TCR comes from a female donor with breast cancer.

CDR3 region: CASRGGWRGYTF. The CDR3 DNA follows: TGCGCCAGCAGAGGGGGGTGGAGGGGCTACACCTTC. The chain combines TRBV4-1 with TRBJ1-2, with D perhaps matching TRBD1 (6 bases). Germline V CDR1 and CDR2: MGHRA, YSYEKL. The CDR3 consists of 12 residues. Deletions cut 6 bases from V and 8 bases from J, with 13 bases between.